Shown below are 28 T cell receptor beta chains from a single sample sequenced in a study of OX40 agonist ivuxolimab in advanced cancers. This table comes from immunoSEQ multiplex PCR, and its TCRdb copy is limited to in-frame clones, with some not included. The sample consists of about 77,000 clones, 80% to 90% of them appearing once. Sequenced material: CD4+ or CD8+ T cells sorted from blood, taken in a trial of the OX40 agonist ivuxolimab. These receptors all come from an adult with an advanced solid tumor such as melanoma, head and neck, liver or kidney cancer.

This sequence joins TRBV9 and TRBJ1-2, with D hard to call. CDR3 size: 14 residues. Germline CDR1 and CDR2: SGDLS and YYNGEE. Trimming took 0 bases from V and 0 from J, leaving 6 bases between them. CDR3 residues: CASSVDAANYGYTF. The CDR3 DNA reads TGTGCCAGCAGCGTAGACGCCGCTAACTATGGCTACACCTTC.

The V gene is TRBV20-1, the J gene TRBJ2-5, with unresolved D. There are 11 residues in the CDR3. V lost 8 bases and J lost 0, with 7 bases in between. Germline V gene data show CDR1 as DFQATT and CDR2 as SNEGSKA (reference sequence). In DNA form, the CDR3 reads TGCAGTCCTCGGGACCAAGAGACCCAGTACTTC. Translated: CSPRDQETQYF.

The chain has TRBV30 and TRBJ1-2; 8 positions agree with TRBD1. The CDR3 covers 14 residues. CDR1 is GTSNPN, CDR2 SVGIG, per germline (reference sequence). The V segment lost 2 bases and the J segment 6 bases; nucleotides outside the gene matches: 8. CDR3 sequence (DNA): TGTGCCTGGAGTATCTCTCGGACAGGGCATGGCTACACCTTC. It codes for CAWSISRTGHGYTF.

V and J are TRBV5-1 and TRBJ2-7, with TRBD1 matching 12 bases. The V gene's germline CDR1 is SGHRS and CDR2 YFSETQ. The CDR3 is 14 residues long. V shed 3 bases, J shed 6 bases, and the junction held 4 bases outside the gene matches. CDR3 sequence: CASSWGQGAGEQYF. The CDR3, as DNA: TGCGCCAGCAGCTGGGGACAGGGGGCGGGCGAGCAGTACTTC.

V usage is TRBV4-3 and J usage is TRBJ1-1; D unclear. There are 14 residues in the CDR3. Trimming cost V 4 bases and J 0 bases, with 9 bases left between them. The germline CDR1 and CDR2 sequences are LGHNA and YSLEER. The CDR3 loop is CASSLSVVNTEAFF. The DNA of the CDR3 is TGCGCCAGCAGCCTCTCAGTTGTGAACACTGAAGCTTTCTTT.

This clone has a single count. This sequence joins TRBV28 and TRBJ1-2; D is uncertain. CDR1 is MDHEN, CDR2 SYDVKM, per germline. The CDR3 extends over 11 amino acids. V dropped 8 bases and J dropped 2 bases, with 6 bases sitting between them. The CDR3 here is CASGYNYGYTF. CDR3 in DNA: TGTGCCAGCGGGTACAACTATGGCTACACCTTC.

The V call is TRBV5-4, the J call TRBJ1-6; no definite D call. The V gene lost 0 bases and the J gene lost 9 bases, with 13 bases spanning the gap. CDR3 size: 15 residues. Germline-derived CDR1 and CDR2 are SGHNT and YYREEE (reference sequence). The CDR3 coding sequence is TGTGCCAGCAGCTTGGCAGGCAGAAAGTTTTCACCCCTCCACTTT. Its translation: CASSLAGRKFSPLHF.

The rearrangement joins TRBV28 to TRBJ2-7; TRBD1 matches 10 bases. The trim removed 7 bases at V and 2 bases at J, leaving 8 bases unmatched. There are 15 residues in the CDR3. Germline CDR1 is MDHEN and CDR2 is SYDVKM. Here the CDR3 DNA reads TGTGCCAGCACTACCGGGACAGGGGTACCCTACGAGCAGTACTTC. Encoded protein: CASTTGTGVPYEQYF.

V is TRBV5-1 and J is TRBJ2-1; the match to TRBD2 covers 8 bases. Unmatched junction bases numbered 8, after V lost 4 bases and J lost 5 bases. Germline V gives CDR1 SGHRS, CDR2 YFSETQ. CDR3 length equals 15 residues. The chain's CDR3 is CASSLETSAHNEQFF. For the CDR3, the DNA is TGCGCCAGCAGCCTCGAGACTAGCGCACACAATGAGCAGTTCTTC.

V and J are TRBV7-3 and TRBJ1-1; D remains unclear. Trimming cost V 2 bases and J 4 bases, with 20 bases left between them. This CDR3 contains 17 residues. The germline V gene has CDR1 SGHTA and CDR2 FQGTGA. CDR3 loop: CASSLGRGRRIRTEAFF. The CDR3 DNA reads as TGTGCCAGCAGCTTAGGGCGTGGACGGAGAATACGCACTGAAGCTTTCTTT.

V is TRBV15 and J is TRBJ2-2; D is perhaps TRBD1 or TRBD2 (5 bases each). This CDR3 comprises 15 residues. V lost 1 base to trimming and J lost 2 bases, with 8 bases between them. The germline V gene has CDR1 LNHNV and CDR2 YYDKDF (reference sequence). The CDR3 loop reads CATSRAGPNTGELFF. CDR3 in DNA: TGTGCCACCAGCAGAGCGGGACCTAACACCGGGGAGCTGTTTTTT. Variable domain in full (rest from reference TRBV15 and TRBJ2-2): DAMVIQNPRYQVTQFGKPVTLSCSQTLNHNVMYWYQQKSSQAPKLLFHYYDKDFNNEADTPDNFQSRRPNTSFCFLDIRSPGLGDTAMYLCATSRAGPNTGELFFGEGSRLTVL.

The chain carries TRBV4-3 and TRBJ1-4; weak D call: TRBD1 (5 bases). V was pared by 4 bases and J by 8 bases, with 29 bases between. The CDR3 runs 19 residues. Germline lookup yields CDR1 LGHNA and CDR2 YSLEER. The DNA for the CDR3 is TGCGCCAGCAGCCTAAAGAGAAAGTCGAGTTTAAGGGGAGGAGAAAAACTGTTTTTT. Translation: CASSLKRKSSLRGGEKLFF.

The chain joins TRBV10-3 to TRBJ2-7, with 8 bases lining up with TRBD2. Germline V gene data show CDR1 as ENHRY and CDR2 as SYGVKD. The length of the CDR3 is 13 residues. V dropped 6 bases and J dropped 2; count of bases not matched to a gene: 3. This CDR3 reads CAISGGGTYEQYF. In nucleotides, the CDR3 is TGTGCCATCAGCGGGGGGGGGACCTACGAGCAGTACTTC.

The chain recombines TRBV10-2 with TRBJ1-2; D is undetermined. This CDR3 comprises 17 residues. From germline, CDR1 is WSHSY and CDR2 SAAADI. The V and J ends lost 4 bases and 0 bases respectively, with 18 bases between them. The CDR3 region has the DNA TGCGCCAGCAGTGTTGGCCAGCCCCCTCCTCCTAACTATGGCTACACCTTC. It is translated as CASSVGQPPPPNYGYTF.

This clone was seen only once. This chain joins TRBV6-5 and TRBJ1-6; TRBD1 might be the D (5 bases). The ends were cut back, 6 bases at V and 12 bases at J, with 12 bases in the middle. This CDR3 region has 12 residues. Germline CDR1 and CDR2: MNHEY and SVGAGI. In DNA form, the CDR3 reads TGTGCCAGCAGGTATATCCAGGGACCCCTCCACTTT. It translates to CASRYIQGPLHF.

The chain combines TRBV11-1 with TRBJ2-3, with 13 bases that match TRBD2. Looked up from germline, CDR1 is SGHAT and CDR2 is FQDESV (reference sequence). The length of the CDR3 is 17 residues. V was clipped by 5 bases and J by 4 bases; unmatched bases: 9. CDR3 loop: CASSPWTSGSTPDTQYF. In DNA form, the CDR3 reads TGTGCCAGCAGCCCATGGACTAGCGGGAGTACGCCAGATACGCAGTATTTT. Full variable domain (missing parts from reference TRBV11-1 and TRBJ2-3): EAEVAQSPRYKITEKSQAVAFWCDPISGHATLYWYRQILGQGPELLVQFQDESVVDDSQLPKDRFSAERLKGVDSTLKIQPAELGDSAMYLCASSPWTSGSTPDTQYFGPGTRLTVL.

The J gene is TRBJ1-5, the V gene TRBV7-9; the match to TRBD1 covers 9 bases. The CDR3 has 14 amino acids. Per the germline V gene, CDR1 is SEHNR and CDR2 is FQNEAQ (reference sequence). V was clipped by 8 bases and J by 6 bases; unmatched bases: 8. This chain's CDR3 is CASVGQGKGQPQHF. For the CDR3, the DNA is TGTGCCAGCGTCGGACAGGGGAAGGGTCAGCCCCAGCATTTT.

The table lists this clone with a few counts. The chain links TRBV19 to TRBJ1-5; D is uncertain. The CDR3 has 15 amino acids. The germline V and J ends were trimmed by 3 bases and 0 bases, with 9 bases remaining between them. Per the germline V gene, CDR1 is LNHDA and CDR2 is SQIVND (reference sequence). CDR3 nucleotides: TGTGCCAGTAGTATTTTACCAGATAGCAATCAGCCCCAGCATTTT. This codes for CASSILPDSNQPQHF.

The CDR3 is CASSLSRGVFNYGYTF. The CDR3 region has the DNA TGTGCCAGCAGTTTATCCCGGGGAGTCTTTAACTATGGCTACACCTTC. The chain couples TRBV27 to TRBJ1-2; D remains unclear. CDR1 and CDR2 (germline): MNHEY, SMNVEV (reference sequence). Trimming cost V 0 bases and J 1 base, with 12 bases left between them. The CDR3 extends over 16 amino acids.

J is TRBJ2-1 and V is TRBV19; 7 nucleotides line up with TRBD1. Germline trimming cut 4 bases from V and 8 bases from J; bases unmatched to any gene: 11. The CDR3 is 15 residues long. Germline CDR1 and CDR2: LNHDA and SQIVND (reference sequence). For the CDR3, the DNA is TGTGCCAGTAGTAACCTAGGGGGCGCGGCCGATGAGCAGTTCTTC. Translated, it gives CASSNLGGAADEQFF. Filled out from reference TRBV19 and TRBJ2-1, the complete variable domain reads DGGITQSPKYLFRKEGQNVTLSCEQNLNHDAMYWYRQDPGQGLRLIYYSQIVNDFQKGDIAEGYSVSREKKESFPLTVTSAQKNPTAFYLCASSNLGGAADEQFFGPGTRLTVL.

This clone was seen once. CDR3 loop: CASSQDRLRSYEQYF. CDR3 coding DNA: TGCGCCAGCAGCCAAGACAGACTTAGGTCCTACGAGCAGTACTTC. V usage is TRBV4-3 and J usage is TRBJ2-7; D is uncertain. Between the trimmed V and J ends, which lost 0 bases and 1 base, there was a span of 10 bases. The CDR3 runs to 15 residues. CDR1 and CDR2 from the germline V gene are LGHNA and YSLEER.

J is TRBJ2-4 and V is TRBV2; D assignment may be TRBD1 or TRBD2 (6 bases each). Germline values: CDR1 SNHLY, CDR2 FYNNEI. Trimming pared 6 bases from V and 3 bases from J, leaving 18 bases between. The CDR3 length is 16 residues. CDR3 bases: TGTGCCAGCAGGGGCGGGACACAGGCCGGCAAAAACATTCAGTACTTC. Its protein is CASRGGTQAGKNIQYF.

The CDR3 DNA reads TGTGCCTGGAGCCGGGGGGAGGGGCCTGGAAACACCATATATTTT. It encodes CAWSRGEGPGNTIYF. The chain combines TRBV30 with TRBJ1-3, with D perhaps TRBD1 (5 bases). Germline CDR1 reads GTSNPN; CDR2 reads SVGIG (reference sequence). The CDR3 has 15 amino acids. The germline V and J ends were trimmed by 3 bases and 2 bases, with 14 bases remaining between them.

The rearrangement joins TRBV30 to TRBJ1-5; D gene ambiguous. V lost 2 bases and J lost 0, with 14 bases in between. This CDR3 has 16 amino acids. Germline CDR1 reads GTSNPN; CDR2 reads SVGIG (reference sequence). This chain's CDR3 is CAWSSTKSYSNQPQHF. The CDR3, as DNA: TGTGCCTGGAGTAGTACTAAATCCTATAGCAATCAGCCCCAGCATTTT.

There are a few counts of this clone. The J gene is TRBJ1-6, the V gene TRBV6-6; weak D call: TRBD1 (5 bases). The CDR3 totals 15 residues. V lost 0 bases to trimming and J lost 9 bases, with 12 bases between them. CDR1 and CDR2 from the germline V gene are MNHNY and SVGAGI (reference sequence). For the CDR3, the DNA is TGTGCCAGCAGTTACTCGGAGGGGAGTTCTTCACCCCTCCACTTT. Its translation: CASSYSEGSSSPLHF.

CDR3: CASSQADRDYTGELFF. The CDR3 bases are TGCGCCAGCAGCCAAGCAGACAGGGATTACACCGGGGAGCTGTTTTTT. This chain uses TRBV4-1 with TRBJ2-2; 7 bases agree with TRBD1. This CDR3 contains 16 residues. V trimming: 1 base; J trimming: 3 bases; junction bases outside the gene matches: 5. The germline V gene encodes CDR1 MGHRA and CDR2 YSYEKL.

In its sample, this clone was seen a few times. V is TRBV6-5 and J is TRBJ1-2, with D maybe TRBD1 (5 bases). This CDR3 has 15 residues. Germline values: CDR1 MNHEY, CDR2 SVGAGI. V was pared by 4 bases and J by 0 bases, with 12 bases between. CDR3 region: CASSSFGASNYGYTF. DNA of the CDR3: TGTGCCAGCAGTTCCTTCGGGGCCTCTAACTATGGCTACACCTTC.

The chain employs TRBV7-2 and TRBJ1-4, with D hard to call. Trimming shortened V by 4 bases and J by 0 bases, and 6 bases separated the two germline ends. The CDR3 spans 14 residues. Germline assignment: CDR1 SGHTA and CDR2 FQGNSA. CDR3 in amino acids: CASSSSATNEKLFF. CDR3 sequence (DNA): TGTGCCAGCAGCTCCAGTGCAACTAATGAAAAACTGTTTTTT.